A single sample is the source of the 16 T cell receptor beta chains below, sequenced in a study of regulatory T cells in long-lasting Graves disease. The time point: newly diagnosed GD, antithyroid drugs for less than 3 months. From PBMCs, RNA was extracted and then used to make the TCR library. CDR3 regions were amplified by Arm-PCR using iRepertoire HTBI primers to build TCR beta libraries. TCRdb passed the multiplex PCR reads through MiXCR, listing each CDR3 protein once. The sample gives about 430,000 distinct CDR3 sequences, 14% to 15% of which show up once; about 8% is in the top ten. The data also belong to a second study, concerning T cells in Graves' hyperthyroidism and ophthalmopathy.

This sample comprised peripheral blood mononuclear cells (PBMCs), obtained at new diagnosis, from a patient treated with antithyroid drugs. The receptors come from a woman aged 40 to 49 with Graves disease.

Of note for this clonotype: A read error is the likely source, as a far larger clone sits one nucleotide away. The gene calls are TRBV14 and TRBJ2-7; D is possibly TRBD1 (6 bases). V lost 4 bases to trimming and J lost 0 bases, with 10 bases between them. The length of the CDR3 is 14 residues. CDR1 is SGHDN and CDR2 is FVKESK in the germline V gene. CDR3 nucleotide sequence: TGTGCCAGCAGCCCCCGGGACAACTCCTACGAGCAGTACTTC. This encodes CASSPRDNSYEQYF.

This clonotype was counted between two and nine times. This chain connects TRBV7-9 to TRBJ2-5; TRBD1 matches at 8 bases. The CDR3 is 17 residues long. With V trimmed by 4 bases and J by 2 bases, 12 bases remained unmatched. Per germline, CDR1 SEHNR and CDR2 FQNEAQ (reference sequence). The CDR3 spells CASSSPGTGAIQETQYF. Here the CDR3 DNA reads TGTGCCAGCAGCTCACCCGGGACAGGAGCTATTCAAGAGACCCAGTACTTC.

This clonotype occurred many times. The chain couples TRBV7-8 to TRBJ2-2; 9 nucleotides align to TRBD1. The trim removed 2 bases at V and 6 bases at J, leaving 7 bases unmatched. Germline V CDR1 and CDR2: SGHVS, FQNEAQ. The CDR3 extends over 16 amino acids. The CDR3 protein is CASSLIGDRVAGELFF. CDR3 nucleotides: TGTGCCAGCAGCTTAATTGGGGACAGGGTGGCCGGGGAGCTGTTTTTT.

Note on this clonotype: A much larger clonotype is one base distant, so this may be a read error. The chain employs TRBV20-1 and TRBJ2-1, with a weak D call TRBD2 (5 bases). The CDR3 sequence is 13 residues long. Germline assignment: CDR1 DFQATT and CDR2 SNEGSKA (reference sequence). The CDR3 sequence is CSARAGNQETKYF. CDR3 in DNA: TGCAGTGCTAGGGCCGGGAACCAAGAGACCAAGTACTTC.

This clonotype turned up a few times. CDR3 sequence reads: CSAPVGTGNEKLFF. The DNA of the CDR3 is TGCAGTGCTCCGGTCGGGACAGGGAATGAAAAACTGTTTTTT. This chain uses TRBV20-1 with TRBJ1-4, with 9 bases aligning to TRBD1. The CDR3 covers 14 residues. CDR1 is DFQATT, CDR2 SNEGSKA, per germline (reference sequence). Trimming took 5 bases from V and 5 from J; bases not matched to a gene: 6.

Ten or more counts support this clonotype. This rearrangement joins TRBV10-3 to TRBJ2-7; 10 nucleotides align to TRBD2. V shed 6 bases and J 4 bases; nucleotides not matched to a gene: 3. Germline values: CDR1 ENHRY, CDR2 SYGVKD. There are 13 residues in the CDR3. The chain's CDR3 is CAISRTSGYEQYF. The CDR3 DNA reads TGTGCCATCAGCCGGACTAGCGGTTACGAGCAGTACTTC.

The chain links TRBV19 to TRBJ2-1, with D unresolved. The CDR3 runs 12 residues. V lost 3 bases to trimming and J lost 5 bases, with 5 bases between them. Germline CDR1 is LNHDA and CDR2 is SQIVND (reference sequence). The CDR3 here is CASSIINNEQFF. CDR3 bases: TGTGCCAGTAGTATTATTAACAATGAGCAGTTCTTC.

The CDR3 coding sequence is TGCAGTGCTAGAGATATTGAGGCTAGCGGACAAGAGACCCAGTACTTC. Translating gives CSARDIEASGQETQYF. This chain connects TRBV20-1 to TRBJ2-5; 7 bases are shared with TRBD2. Trimming cost V 0 bases and J 2 bases; bases outside gene matches: 9. The CDR3 is made up of 16 amino acids. From germline, CDR1 is DFQATT and CDR2 SNEGSKA (reference sequence).

At least ten counts were recorded for this clonotype. The V gene is TRBV10-1, the J gene TRBJ2-1, with 9 bases identical to TRBD2. The CDR3 totals 17 residues. Trimming at V came to 4 bases and at J to 8 bases, leaving 15 bases not matched to a gene. The V gene's germline CDR1 is WNHNN and CDR2 SYGVQD (reference sequence). The CDR3 region has the DNA TGCGCCAGCAGTGGGGGCCCTAGCGGGAACTTTTTCGATGAGCAGTTCTTC. It specifies CASSGGPSGNFFDEQFF.

This chain joins TRBV7-9 and TRBJ2-1; 11 nucleotides line up with TRBD2. The length of the CDR3 is 17 residues. From germline, CDR1 is SEHNR and CDR2 FQNEAQ (reference sequence). V lost 3 bases to trimming and J lost 6 bases; unmatched junction nucleotides: 10. CDR3 residues: CASSFLSGTSGSNEQFF. The CDR3 DNA reads TGTGCCAGCAGCTTTCTATCCGGGACTAGCGGTTCCAATGAGCAGTTCTTC.

The chain combines TRBV5-1 with TRBJ1-2, with 9 bases matching TRBD1. The CDR3 is 17 residues long. Germline CDR1 is SGHRS and CDR2 is YFSETQ. V lost 0 bases and J lost 6; bases outside the gene matches: 12. This chain's CDR3 is CASSLALGDRAVDGYTF. CDR3 sequence (DNA): TGCGCCAGCAGCTTGGCTCTAGGGGACAGGGCCGTTGATGGCTACACCTTC.

Notes on this clonotype: One junction end does not reproduce the germline sequence, and a read error may be involved. The V call is TRBV5-6, the J call TRBJ2-2, with 14 bases fitting TRBD2. Germline V gene lookup returns CDR1 SGHDT and CDR2 YYEEEE. The CDR3 length is 19 residues. CDR3 in amino acids: CASSSGTSGRRRHTGEPFF. CDR3 DNA: TGTGCCAGCAGCTCCGGGACTAGCGGGAGACGTCGTCACACCGGGGAGCCGTTTTTT.

Ten or more counts support this clonotype. V gene TRBV12-3 or TRBV12-4 combines with J gene TRBJ2-7; 9 bases line up with TRBD1. This CDR3 is 15 amino acids long. Trimming took 4 bases from V and 3 from J; bases not matched to a gene: 7. The CDR3 region has the DNA TGTGCCAGCAGTTCCCCGGGACAGGGCCGCTACGAGCAGTACTTC. This sequence encodes CASSSPGQGRYEQYF.

This sequence joins TRBV30 and TRBJ1-1; D is undetermined. V lost 0 bases and J lost 3, with 5 bases in between. Germline CDR1 reads GTSNPN; CDR2 reads SVGIG (reference sequence). The CDR3 length is 12 residues. The CDR3 loop reads CAWSVKDTEAFF. The CDR3 coding sequence is TGTGCCTGGAGTGTTAAGGACACTGAAGCTTTCTTT.

This sequence joins TRBV5-1 and TRBJ2-7, with D unclear. Trimming removed 0 bases from V and 2 bases from J, with 9 bases in between. Germline V lookup: CDR1 SGHRS, CDR2 YFSETQ. This CDR3 has 14 amino acids. The CDR3 protein is CASSLDFMPYEQYF. The CDR3 DNA reads TGCGCCAGCAGCTTGGACTTTATGCCCTACGAGCAGTACTTC. The variable domain in full, with the rest retrieved from reference TRBV5-1 and TRBJ2-7, is KAGVTQTPRYLIKTRGQQVTLSCSPISGHRSVSWYQQTPGQGLQFLFEYFSETQRNKGNFPGRFSGRQFSNSRSEMNVSTLELGDSALYLCASSLDFMPYEQYFGPGTRLTVT.

In this sample, this clonotype turned up many times. The V gene is TRBV6-1, the J gene TRBJ1-2; 7 nucleotides match TRBD1. V gave up 5 bases and J gave up 4 bases; unmatched junction bases: 7. This CDR3 has 14 amino acids. Per the germline V gene, CDR1 is MNHNS and CDR2 is SASEGT. CDR3 residues: CASSKPRDSYGYTF. The CDR3 bases are TGTGCCAGCAGTAAACCCCGGGACAGCTATGGCTACACCTTC.